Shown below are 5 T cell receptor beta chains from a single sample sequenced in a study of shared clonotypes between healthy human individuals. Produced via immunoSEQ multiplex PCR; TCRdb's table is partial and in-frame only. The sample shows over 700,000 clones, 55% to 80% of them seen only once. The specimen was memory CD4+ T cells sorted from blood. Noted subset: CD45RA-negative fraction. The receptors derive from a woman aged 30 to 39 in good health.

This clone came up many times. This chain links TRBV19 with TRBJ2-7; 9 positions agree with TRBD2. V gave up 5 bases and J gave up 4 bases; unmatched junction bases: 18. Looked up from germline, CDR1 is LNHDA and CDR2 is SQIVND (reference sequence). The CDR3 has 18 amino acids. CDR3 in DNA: TGTGCCAGTAGTCTCAGTGCCTCTAGCGGGGAGAGGAAGTACGAGCAGTACTTC. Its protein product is CASSLSASSGERKYEQYF.

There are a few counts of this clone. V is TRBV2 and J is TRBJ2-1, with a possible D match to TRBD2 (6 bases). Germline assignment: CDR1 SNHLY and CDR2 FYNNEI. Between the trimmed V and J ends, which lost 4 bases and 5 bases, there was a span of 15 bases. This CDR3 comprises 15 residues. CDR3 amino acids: CASSAGGTGHNEQFF. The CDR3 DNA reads TGTGCCAGCAGTGCTGGGGGGACTGGGCACAATGAGCAGTTCTTC.

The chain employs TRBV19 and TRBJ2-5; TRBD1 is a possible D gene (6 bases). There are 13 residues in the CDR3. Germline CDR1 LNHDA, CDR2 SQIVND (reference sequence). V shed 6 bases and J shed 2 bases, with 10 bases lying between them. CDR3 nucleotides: TGTGCCAGTAGAAAGCAGGGGCAAGAGACCCAGTACTTC. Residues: CASRKQGQETQYF.

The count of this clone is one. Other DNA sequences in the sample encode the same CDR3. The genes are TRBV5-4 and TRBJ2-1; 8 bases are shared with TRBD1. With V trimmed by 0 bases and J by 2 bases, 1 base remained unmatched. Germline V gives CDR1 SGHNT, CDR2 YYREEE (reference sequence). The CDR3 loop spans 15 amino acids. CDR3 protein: CASSLAQGAYNEQFF. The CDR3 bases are TGTGCCAGCAGCTTGGCACAGGGGGCCTACAATGAGCAGTTCTTC.

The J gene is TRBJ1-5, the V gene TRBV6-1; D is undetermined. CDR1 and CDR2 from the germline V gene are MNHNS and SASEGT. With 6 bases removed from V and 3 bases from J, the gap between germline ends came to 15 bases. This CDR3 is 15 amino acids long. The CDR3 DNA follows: TGTGCCAGCAGCTGGGAACACTCACTCAATCAGCCCCAGCATTTT. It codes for CASSWEHSLNQPQHF.